This T cell receptor beta chain originates from a study of cytotoxic CD8 clonotypes in ibrutinib-treated CLL. About the study: Enrolment comprised approximately 10 relapsed/refractory and more than 14 treatment-naive patients; fewer than 18 were IGHV unmutated. Treatment had run for a median around eleven months, range 6 to 36, when response samples were taken.

Cryopreserved PBMCs yielded 1.5 to 2 micrograms of genomic DNA for TCR beta libraries. The CDR3 length is 17 residues. Trimming removed 1 base at V and 4 bases at J, with 18 bases between. CDR1 is SGHAT, CDR2 FQNNGV, per germline. The method was immunoSEQ multiplex PCR; TCRdb's version includes in-frame clones alone and lacks a portion of them. This sample carries 200,000 to 250,000 clones, 79% of them seen once, and the ten largest clones take more than 9.5%. The sample was PBMCs, taken after 12 months of ibrutinib treatment. The clonotype originates from a human donor with chronic lymphocytic leukemia. V is TRBV11-2 and J is TRBJ2-3; the D is unclear. CDR3 DNA sequence: TGTGCCAGCAGCTTAGTGGGTGGCCCAGGCCGTGCAGATACGCAGTATTTT. Translated, it gives CASSLVGGPGRADTQYF.